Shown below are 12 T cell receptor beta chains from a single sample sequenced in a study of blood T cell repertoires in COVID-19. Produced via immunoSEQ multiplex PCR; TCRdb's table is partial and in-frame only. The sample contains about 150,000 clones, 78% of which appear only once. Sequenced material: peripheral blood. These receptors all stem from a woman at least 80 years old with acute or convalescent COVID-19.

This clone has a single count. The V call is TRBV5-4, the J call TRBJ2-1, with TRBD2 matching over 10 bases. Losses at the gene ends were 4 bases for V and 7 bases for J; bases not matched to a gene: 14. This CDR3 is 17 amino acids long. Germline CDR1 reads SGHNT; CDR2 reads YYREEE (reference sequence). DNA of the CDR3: TGTGCCAGCAGCCCCGGGGAGCGGGGGGGCCAAAGGAATGAGCAGTTCTTC. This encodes CASSPGERGGQRNEQFF.

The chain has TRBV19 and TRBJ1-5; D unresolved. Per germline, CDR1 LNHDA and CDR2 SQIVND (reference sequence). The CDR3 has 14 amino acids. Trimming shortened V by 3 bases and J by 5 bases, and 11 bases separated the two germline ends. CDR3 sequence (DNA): TGTGCCAGTAGTATGCCGGGAGGAGATCAGCCCCAGCATTTT. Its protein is CASSMPGGDQPQHF.

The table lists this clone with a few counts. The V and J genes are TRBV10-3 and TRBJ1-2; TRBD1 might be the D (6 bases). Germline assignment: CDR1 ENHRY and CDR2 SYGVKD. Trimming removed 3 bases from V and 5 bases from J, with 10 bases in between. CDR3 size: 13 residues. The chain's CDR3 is CAISEGQSYGYTF. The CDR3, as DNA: TGTGCCATCAGTGAAGGACAGTCTTATGGCTACACCTTC.

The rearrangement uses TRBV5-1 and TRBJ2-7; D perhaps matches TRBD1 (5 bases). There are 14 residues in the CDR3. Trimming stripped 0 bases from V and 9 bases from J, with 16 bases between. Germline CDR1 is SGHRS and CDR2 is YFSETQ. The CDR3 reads CASSLEVTVKAQYF. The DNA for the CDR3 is TGCGCCAGCAGCTTGGAGGTGACAGTTAAGGCGCAGTACTTC.

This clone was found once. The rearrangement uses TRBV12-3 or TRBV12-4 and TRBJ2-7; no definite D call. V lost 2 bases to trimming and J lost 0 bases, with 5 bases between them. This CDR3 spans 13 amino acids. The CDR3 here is CASSLQASYEQYF. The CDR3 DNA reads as TGTGCCAGCAGTTTACAGGCCTCCTACGAGCAGTACTTC.

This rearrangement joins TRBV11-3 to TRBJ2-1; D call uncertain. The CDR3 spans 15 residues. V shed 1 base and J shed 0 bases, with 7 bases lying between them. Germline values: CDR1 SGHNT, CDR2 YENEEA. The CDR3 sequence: CASSLGSSSYNEQFF. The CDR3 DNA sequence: TGTGCCAGCAGCTTAGGGTCCAGCTCCTACAATGAGCAGTTCTTC.

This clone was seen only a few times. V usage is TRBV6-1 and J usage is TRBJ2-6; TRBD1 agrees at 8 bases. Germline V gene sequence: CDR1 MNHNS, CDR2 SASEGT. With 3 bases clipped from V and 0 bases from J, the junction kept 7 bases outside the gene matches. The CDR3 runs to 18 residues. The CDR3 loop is CASSELQGVSSGANVLTF. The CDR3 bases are TGTGCCAGCAGTGAGCTACAGGGGGTCTCCTCTGGGGCCAACGTCCTGACTTTC.

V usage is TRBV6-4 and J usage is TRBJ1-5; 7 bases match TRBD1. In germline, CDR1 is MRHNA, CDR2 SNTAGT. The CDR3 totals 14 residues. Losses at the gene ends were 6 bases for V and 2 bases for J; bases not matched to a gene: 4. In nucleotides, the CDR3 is TGTGCCAGCAGCGTCGACAGGGGCAATCAGCCCCAGCATTTT. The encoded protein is CASSVDRGNQPQHF.

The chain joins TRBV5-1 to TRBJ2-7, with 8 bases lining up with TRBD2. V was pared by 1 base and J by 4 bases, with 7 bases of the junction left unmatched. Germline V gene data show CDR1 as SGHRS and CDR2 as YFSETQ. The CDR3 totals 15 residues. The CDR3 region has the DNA TGCGCCAGCAGCTTGTCAGCGGGAGTCCCTTACGAGCAGTACTTC. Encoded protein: CASSLSAGVPYEQYF.

This CDR3 is CASSPGQGRRGANEKLFF. Here the CDR3 DNA reads TGTGCCAGCAGTCCCGGACAGGGAAGAAGAGGGGCTAATGAAAAACTGTTTTTT. The V call is TRBV27, the J call TRBJ1-4, with 8 bases matching TRBD1. The ends lost 5 bases at V and 3 bases at J; junction bases unmatched: 14. There are 18 residues in the CDR3. Germline V gives CDR1 MNHEY, CDR2 SMNVEV (reference sequence).

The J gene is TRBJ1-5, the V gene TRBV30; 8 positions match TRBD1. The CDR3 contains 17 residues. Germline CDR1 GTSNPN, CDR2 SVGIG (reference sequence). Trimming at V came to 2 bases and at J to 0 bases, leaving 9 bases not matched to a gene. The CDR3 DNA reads TGTGCCTGGAGTCAGGGGGCAGGGGGCTTTAGCAATCAGCCCCAGCATTTT. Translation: CAWSQGAGGFSNQPQHF.

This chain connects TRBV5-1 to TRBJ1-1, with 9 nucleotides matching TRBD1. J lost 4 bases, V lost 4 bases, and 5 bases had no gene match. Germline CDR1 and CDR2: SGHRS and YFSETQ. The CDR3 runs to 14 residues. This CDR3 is CASSTDRGGTEAFF. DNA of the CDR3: TGCGCCAGCAGCACTGACAGGGGGGGCACTGAAGCTTTCTTT.